A single sample is the source of the 24 T cell receptor beta chains below, sequenced in a study of T cell repertoires in cytomegalovirus infection (dated by TCRdb to the late 2010s). The treatment or condition label corresponds to: in vitro stimulation with specific CMV peptide epitopes to enrich CMV-specific T cells. The instrument was an Illumina HiSeq 1500. In-frame beta chains were kept once TCRdb had trimmed the public reads at Q25 with fastp and called clones with MiXCR. Each entry is one CDR3 protein sequence, shown with its most common DNA and genes. This sample is represented by roughly 990,000 distinct CDR3 sequences; roughly 30% of them were singletons. The ten largest make up around an eighth of the sample. For these receptors, no antigen is known. The sample was cultured CD8+ T cells from PBMCs, taken from culture after CMV antigen stimulation. Receptor source: a human donor in good health (CMV status not recorded). Some clones in this sample may be carry-over from other donors' samples.

As to this clonotype: At one end, the junction sequence differs from germline, possibly due to a read error. The CDR3 region is CVSSPSSGVPSTDTQYF. The CDR3 region has the DNA TGTGTCAGCAGCCCGAGTAGCGGGGTCCCTAGCACAGATACGCAGTATTTT. The J gene is TRBJ2-3, the V gene TRBV7-6; 8 positions match TRBD2. CDR3 length: 17 residues. Germline V gene sequence: CDR1 SGHVS, CDR2 FNYEAQ. The complete variable domain, with remaining parts taken from reference TRBV7-6 and TRBJ2-3, reads GAGVSQSPRYKVTKRGQDVALRCDPISGHVSLYWYRQALGQGPEFLTYFNYEAQQDKSGLPNDRFSAERPEGSISTLTIQRTEQRDSAMYRCVSSPSSGVPSTDTQYFGPGTRLTVL.

J is TRBJ1-2 and V is TRBV12-5; D might be TRBD1 (5 bases). This CDR3 comprises 12 residues. V dropped 3 bases and J dropped 7 bases, with 9 bases sitting between them. Germline V gene sequence: CDR1 LGHNT, CDR2 FRNRAP. CDR3 DNA sequence: TGTGCTAGTGGTTTATTGGGACGTGGCTACACCTTC. This translates into CASGLLGRGYTF.

This clonotype was found a few times. The rearrangement links TRBV25-1 to TRBJ2-2; 7 positions agree with TRBD1. CDR1 MGHDK and CDR2 SYGVNS come from the germline V gene. The J segment lost 4 bases and the V segment lost 0 bases, leaving 2 bases of the junction unmatched. This CDR3 contains 15 residues. The DNA of the CDR3 is TGTGCCAGCAGTGAATATGACAGGGCCACCGGGGAGCTGTTTTTT. Translated: CASSEYDRATGELFF.

This clonotype showed up many times. The chain recombines TRBV7-8 with TRBJ1-5; 8 bases line up with TRBD1. Germline trimming cut 8 bases from V and 6 bases from J; bases unmatched to any gene: 9. This CDR3 comprises 14 residues. Germline CDR1 is SGHVS and CDR2 is FQNEAQ. The CDR3 DNA is TGTGCCAGCGGATTACCAGGGGGCATTCAGCCCCAGCATTTT. It codes for CASGLPGGIQPQHF.

In its sample, this clonotype was seen a few times. J is TRBJ2-2 and V is TRBV7-9, with 9 bases fitting TRBD2. Germline V lookup: CDR1 SEHNR, CDR2 FQNEAQ (reference sequence). V lost 5 bases, J lost 1 base, and 8 bases stayed unmatched. This CDR3 is built from 17 residues. CDR3 bases: TGTGCCAGCAGCCCATCCTCAGCGGGGGGGAACACCGGGGAGCTGTTTTTT. It yields the protein CASSPSSAGGNTGELFF.

The genes are TRBV24-1 and TRBJ2-5; TRBD1 matches 9 bases. The CDR3 is 14 residues long. CDR1 and CDR2 from the germline V gene are KGHDR and SFDVKD. V was clipped by 2 bases and J by 8 bases; unmatched bases: 5. The CDR3 bases are TGTGCCACCAGTGATTCAACAGGGGGCCGTACCCAGTACTTC. Translation: CATSDSTGGRTQYF.

The CDR3, as DNA: TGCAGCGTTGAGTGGACAGGCTCCTACGAGCAGTACTTC. It encodes CSVEWTGSYEQYF. The chain employs TRBV29-1 and TRBJ2-7, with 7 bases matching TRBD1. The germline V gene has CDR1 SQVTM and CDR2 ANQGSEA. V gave up 3 bases and J gave up 0 bases; unmatched junction bases: 2. The CDR3 has 13 amino acids.

This clonotype has only a few counts. The chain is built from TRBV6-2 or TRBV6-3 and TRBJ2-1; TRBD2 aligns across 12 bases. The CDR3 covers 16 residues. The V and J ends lost 0 bases and 7 bases, in that order; junction bases with no gene match: 4. From germline, CDR1 is MNHEY and CDR2 SVGEGT. CDR3 loop: CASSYSPSGGANEQFF. For the CDR3, the DNA is TGTGCCAGCAGTTACTCGCCTAGCGGGGGGGCAAATGAGCAGTTCTTC.

V gene TRBV28 combines with J gene TRBJ1-5, with no clear D. The CDR3 contains 13 residues. The V and J ends lost 2 bases and 6 bases respectively, with 8 bases between them. Germline V gene sequence: CDR1 MDHEN, CDR2 SYDVKM. The DNA for the CDR3 is TGTGCCAGCAGTTTAGGGTCCCTTCAGCCCCAGCATTTT. Translated: CASSLGSLQPQHF.

This clonotype was detected a few times. The rearrangement joins TRBV5-1 to TRBJ2-1; no reliable D call. Trimming removed 0 bases at V and 5 bases at J, with 12 bases between. The length of the CDR3 is 15 residues. Germline V gene sequence: CDR1 SGHRS, CDR2 YFSETQ. CDR3 sequence (DNA): TGCGCCAGCAGCTTGGCGGTGGCAGTAAACAATGAGCAGTTCTTC. Its protein product is CASSLAVAVNNEQFF.

The chain carries TRBV10-3 and TRBJ1-6, with D possibly TRBD1 on 5 matching bases. Trimming took 2 bases from V and 14 from J, leaving 25 bases between them. Germline values: CDR1 ENHRY, CDR2 SYGVKD. This CDR3 region has 17 residues. CDR3 sequence reads: CAISELRDPKAVVTLHF. The CDR3 nucleotides are TGTGCCATCAGTGAGCTGAGGGACCCTAAGGCTGTGGTCACCCTCCACTTT.

The chain carries TRBV7-9 and TRBJ1-2; no definite D call. The CDR3 has 20 residues. Trimming cost V 5 bases and J 7 bases, with 35 bases left between them. Per the germline V gene, CDR1 is SEHNR and CDR2 is FQNEAQ (reference sequence). CDR3 coding DNA: TGTGCCAGCAGCAGATCGCTTGACCTGACATTATCCCCAGATTCGCGTGGCTACACCTTC. Amino acid sequence: CASSRSLDLTLSPDSRGYTF. Based on the CDR3 plus reference TRBV7-9 and TRBJ1-2, the full variable domain is DTGVSQNPRHKITKRGQNVTFRCDPISEHNRLYWYRQTLGQGPEFLTYFQNEAQLEKSRLLSDRFSAERPKGSFSTLEIQRTEQGDSAMYLCASSRSLDLTLSPDSRGYTFGSGTRLTVV.

The rearrangement uses TRBV4-2 and TRBJ2-7; the D is unclear. The germline V gene has CDR1 LGHNA and CDR2 YNFKEQ. This CDR3 spans 11 amino acids. V was shortened by 0 bases and J by 6 bases, with 3 bases between the two germline ends. The CDR3 bases are TGTGCCAGCAGCCAAGATCTCGAGCAGTACTTC. This encodes CASSQDLEQYF.

This clonotype was observed at least ten times. This sequence joins TRBV7-6 and TRBJ2-5; 10 bases line up with TRBD2. Germline V gene sequence: CDR1 SGHVS, CDR2 FNYEAQ. After removal of 5 bases from V and 5 bases from J, the junction contained 11 bases not matched to a gene. This CDR3 has 16 amino acids. The DNA of the CDR3 is TGTGCCAGCAGCAAAGACAAGCGGGGGGGCCGGGAGACCCAGTACTTC. Its translation: CASSKDKRGGRETQYF.

This clonotype was recorded many times. The CDR3 sequence is CASSSGTTSTDTQYF. The CDR3 nucleotides are TGTGCCAGCAGTTCCGGGACCACTAGCACAGATACGCAGTATTTT. The chain recombines TRBV7-6 with TRBJ2-3; D may correspond to TRBD1 or TRBD2 (5 bases each). Trimming took off 6 bases at V and 0 bases at J, with 13 bases between the two ends. The V gene's germline CDR1 is SGHVS and CDR2 FNYEAQ. The CDR3 has 15 residues.

This clonotype was detected a few times. The J gene is TRBJ1-2, the V gene TRBV29-1, with TRBD1 identical over 8 bases. The ends lost 1 base at V and 4 bases at J; junction bases unmatched: 11. CDR1 is SQVTM and CDR2 is ANQGSEA in the germline V gene. CDR3 length: 16 residues. CDR3 nucleotide sequence: TGCAGCGTTGAAGGGCGGACAGGGCCAAGTAGCTATGGCTACACCTTC. Translating it yields CSVEGRTGPSSYGYTF.

This clonotype has just one count. V usage is TRBV28 and J usage is TRBJ2-2, with D tentatively TRBD1 or TRBD2 (5 bases each). In germline, CDR1 is MDHEN, CDR2 SYDVKM. This CDR3 comprises 17 residues. Trimming removed 2 bases at V and 2 bases at J, with 15 bases between. The CDR3 nucleotides are TGTGCCAGCAGTTTAGAAGGGGCTAGCCTTAACACCGGGGAGCTGTTTTTT. Protein: CASSLEGASLNTGELFF. The full variable domain, its missing parts supplied by reference TRBV28 and TRBJ2-2, is DVKVTQSSRYLVKRTGEKVFLECVQDMDHENMFWYRQDPGLGLRLIYFSYDVKMKEKGDIPEGYSVSREKKERFSLILESASTNQTSMYLCASSLEGASLNTGELFFGEGSRLTVL.

The rearrangement links TRBV5-6 to TRBJ2-1, with 10 bases matching TRBD1. V shed 6 bases and J 8 bases; nucleotides not matched to a gene: 11. CDR1 and CDR2 (germline): SGHDT, YYEEEE. This CDR3 has 15 residues. The CDR3 protein is CASNYRDRGRDEQFF. The CDR3 DNA sequence: TGTGCCAGCAACTACCGGGACAGGGGTCGCGATGAGCAGTTCTTC.

This clonotype has only a few counts. V usage is TRBV6-2 or TRBV6-3 and J usage is TRBJ2-7; D tentatively reads TRBD1 or TRBD2 (5 bases each). This CDR3 is 14 amino acids long. Germline-derived CDR1 and CDR2 are MNHEY and SVGEGT. Trimming stripped 5 bases from V and 2 bases from J, with 13 bases between. CDR3 protein: CASSLPGRPYEQYV. CDR3 coding DNA: TGTGCCAGCAGTCTTCCGGGACGGCCCTACGAGCAGTACGTC.

This clonotype appeared a single time. The V and J genes are TRBV4-1 and TRBJ2-2; the match to TRBD2 covers 12 bases. J lost 4 bases, V lost 3 bases, and 9 bases had no gene match. Germline V lookup: CDR1 MGHRA, CDR2 YSYEKL. The CDR3 consists of 18 residues. CDR3 protein: CASSHPPTSGGSTGELFF. CDR3 in DNA: TGCGCCAGCAGCCATCCTCCTACTAGCGGGGGGAGCACCGGGGAGCTGTTTTTT.

The chain carries TRBV27 and TRBJ2-1; tentative D call: TRBD2 (6 bases). Germline V gene data show CDR1 as MNHEY and CDR2 as SMNVEV (reference sequence). The CDR3 loop spans 15 amino acids. V lost 7 bases, J lost 7 bases, and 20 bases lay in between. For the CDR3, the DNA is TGTGCCAGCACCCAACCTCCATGGGCGGGGAATGAGCAGTTCTTC. As protein: CASTQPPWAGNEQFF.

Points on this clonotype: Being one base from a much bigger clone, this may be a read error. The genes are TRBV6-8 and TRBJ2-5; tentative D call: TRBD1 (5 bases). The ends were cut back, 8 bases at V and 0 bases at J, with 7 bases in the middle. Per germline, CDR1 MNHGY and CDR2 SAAAGT. The CDR3 spans 12 residues. The CDR3 bases are TGTGCCAGCGAGGACAACCAAGAGACCCAGTACTTC. Its translation is CASEDNQETQYF.

This clonotype was seen a few times. The chain recombines TRBV10-3 with TRBJ1-3; 8 nucleotides align to TRBD1. The CDR3 extends over 16 amino acids. The germline V gene has CDR1 ENHRY and CDR2 SYGVKD. The ends lost 6 bases at V and 0 bases at J; junction bases unmatched: 7. The CDR3 sequence is CAIRAVTGDSGNTIYF. The CDR3 nucleotides read TGTGCCATCAGGGCGGTGACAGGGGACTCTGGAAACACCATATATTTT.

The chain employs TRBV5-5 and TRBJ1-5, with a possible D match to TRBD1 (6 bases). Germline loops: CDR1 SGHKS, CDR2 YYEKEE (reference sequence). The CDR3 is 15 amino acids. Trimming removed 0 bases at V and 4 bases at J, with 11 bases between. The CDR3 loop is CASSLDQGKNQPQHF. CDR3 sequence (DNA): TGTGCCAGCAGCTTGGATCAGGGGAAGAATCAGCCCCAGCATTTT.